This T cell receptor beta chain comes out of a study of radiation and T cells in renal cell carcinoma. Study-wide findings and caveats: Top tumor clonotypes rose in blood 2 weeks post-radiation, then contracted.

Only in-frame clones appear in the TCRdb table, and some are missing; sequencing was by immunoSEQ multiplex PCR. In the table there are more than 95,000 clones, around 81% of which are singletons. A word on this clone: Its antigen remains unidentified.

The time point: blood 2 weeks post-SBRT. Treatment described: 15 Gy SBRT to primary tumor, nephrectomy 4 weeks later. The sample in question was blood, obtained from a patient whose treatment included radiotherapy and nephrectomy. The receptor was isolated from a man between 50 and 59 years old with renal cell carcinoma.

The CDR3 DNA reads as TGTGCCACCGGAGGGGAACCACGCGAGCAGTACTTC. Its protein is CATGGEPREQYF. The chain combines TRBV6-1 with TRBJ2-7, with TRBD2 as a possible D gene (6 bases). V lost 10 bases, J lost 6 bases, and 16 bases lay in between. Germline V lookup: CDR1 MNHNS, CDR2 SASEGT. There are 12 residues in the CDR3.